These T cell receptor beta chains were read from a single sample in a study of T cell responses to AZD1222 COVID-19 vaccine. TCRdb's table, derived via immunoSEQ multiplex PCR, lists solely in-frame clones and lacks some. The sample shows tens of thousands of clones, less than 95% of them seen only once. The source was peripheral blood, collected 28 days after the second AZD1222 dose. These TCRs come from an adult who received the AZD1222 COVID-19 vaccine. CDR3s include the opening cysteine and the closing phenylalanine or tryptophan. The D gene is left open where the match is weak. Size is stated for part of the rows, as once, few or many counts, or as a class when the clone is expanded.

TRBV11-2	NA	TRBJ2-7	NA	CASSLASLYEQYF	TGTGCCAGCAGCTTAGCCTCGCTCTACGAGCAGTACTTC
TRBV5-1	NA	TRBJ2-5	TRBD1	CASTPGGHGQETQYF	TGCGCCAGCACCCCAGGGGGACATGGACAAGAGACCCAGTACTTC
TRBV7-7	NA	TRBJ1-3	NA	CASSLGVAGVSGNTIYF	TGTGCCAGCAGCTTAGGAGTGGCTGGGGTCTCTGGAAACACCATATATTTT
TRBV3-1/TRBV3-2	NA	TRBJ1-3	NA	CASSQDHTIYF	TGTGCCAGCAGCCAAGACCACACCATATATTTT
TRBV5-6	NA	TRBJ2-7	NA	CASSLRQVGVGGQYF	TGTGCCAGCAGCTTGAGACAGGTTGGGGTCGGCGGTCAGTACTTC
TRBV6-5	once	TRBJ2-7	NA	CASNSLGGTYEQYF	TGTGCCAGCAATTCGCTCGGGGGTACCTACGAGCAGTACTTC
TRBV5-1	NA	TRBJ2-7	TRBD1	CASSLGTGGDYEQYF	TGCGCCAGCAGCTTAGGGACAGGGGGGGACTACGAGCAGTACTTC
TRBV9	NA	TRBJ1-4	NA	CASSVETGQLFF	TGTGCCAGCAGCGTAGAAACAGGACAACTGTTTTTT
TRBV6-5	once	TRBJ2-5	NA	CASSPVDGTQETQYF	TGTGCCAGCAGCCCGGTAGATGGAACCCAAGAGACCCAGTACTTC
TRBV7-2	NA	TRBJ1-1	TRBD1	CASSLRRGQGAEAFF	TGTGCCAGCAGCTTAAGGAGGGGACAGGGGGCTGAAGCTTTCTTT
TRBV2	NA	TRBJ1-1	NA	CASRETAVNTEAFF	TGTGCCAGCAGGGAGACAGCGGTGAACACTGAAGCTTTCTTT
TRBV19	NA	TRBJ1-6	NA	CASKGLSSYNSPLHF	TGTGCCAGTAAGGGCCTGAGCTCCTATAATTCACCCCTCCACTTT
TRBV7-9	NA	TRBJ1-5	TRBD1	CASSFFGTGGNQPQHF	TGTGCCAGCAGCTTTTTCGGGACAGGGGGGAATCAGCCCCAGCATTTT
TRBV3-1/TRBV3-2	NA	TRBJ1-1	NA	CASSRARTEAFF	TGTGCCAGCAGCCGAGCTCGCACTGAAGCTTTCTTT
TRBV6-5	NA	TRBJ2-1	TRBD1	CASRRQGQGYNEQFF	TGTGCCAGCAGACGGCAGGGACAGGGGTACAATGAGCAGTTCTTC
TRBV5-1	NA	TRBJ1-2	TRBD1	CASSLGTGGPEGYTF	TGCGCCAGCAGCCTAGGGACAGGGGGTCCGGAGGGCTACACCTTC
TRBV27	NA	TRBJ2-2	NA	CASSFARYTGELFF	TGTGCCAGCAGTTTTGCCAGATACACCGGGGAGCTGTTTTTT
TRBV5-6	few	TRBJ1-2	NA	CASSFPGPSYGYTF	TGTGCCAGCAGCTTTCCTGGACCCTCATATGGCTACACCTTC
TRBV13	NA	TRBJ1-5	NA	CASSLLGGRSNQPQHF	TGTGCCAGCAGCTTACTGGGTGGGAGGAGCAATCAGCCCCAGCATTTT
TRBV3-1/TRBV3-2	NA	TRBJ2-3	TRBD1	CASSPTGESDTQYF	TGTGCCAGCAGCCCGACAGGGGAATCAGATACGCAGTATTTT
TRBV30	NA	TRBJ1-2	NA	CAWSMGNYGYTF	TGTGCCTGGAGTATGGGCAACTATGGCTACACCTTC
TRBV7-3	NA	TRBJ1-1	NA	CASSSTRLGTEAFF	TGTGCCAGCAGCTCCACCCGGCTGGGCACTGAAGCTTTCTTT
TRBV11-3	NA	TRBJ1-1	TRBD1	CASSLAYRQGNTEAFF	TGTGCCAGCAGCTTAGCGTATAGACAGGGGAACACTGAAGCTTTCTTT
TRBV12-3/TRBV12-4	NA	TRBJ2-3	NA	CASSFTRVDTQYF	TGTGCCAGCAGTTTCACCCGGGTAGATACGCAGTATTTT
TRBV13	NA	TRBJ2-5	NA	CASSLGEGQETQYF	TGTGCCAGCAGCTTAGGAGAGGGCCAAGAGACCCAGTACTTC
TRBV27	NA	TRBJ2-2	NA	CASRGHGELFF	TGTGCCAGCAGAGGACACGGGGAGCTGTTTTTT
TRBV7-2	once	TRBJ1-5	NA	CASSRDGHSNQPQHF	TGTGCCAGCAGCCGGGACGGACATAGCAATCAGCCCCAGCATTTT
TRBV2	once	TRBJ2-5	NA	CASSGGIQETQYF	TGTGCCAGCAGTGGAGGGATTCAGGAGACCCAGTACTTC
TRBV7-3	NA	TRBJ2-1	NA	CASSLAQNNEQFF	TGTGCCAGCAGCTTGGCCCAGAACAATGAGCAGTTCTTC
TRBV30	NA	TRBJ2-7	TRBD1	CAWSDRVRSTDYEQYF	TGTGCCTGGAGCGACAGGGTGAGGTCTACGGACTACGAGCAGTACTTC
TRBV3-1/TRBV3-2	NA	TRBJ2-1	NA	CASSQDWGGEQFF	TGTGCCAGCAGCCAAGATTGGGGAGGTGAGCAGTTCTTC
TRBV4-2	few	TRBJ1-2	TRBD1	CASSQDVLAGGEYGYTF	TGTGCCAGCAGCCAAGATGTTTTGGCAGGGGGCGAATACGGCTACACCTTC
TRBV10-3	NA	TRBJ1-6	NA	CAISPQQGTNSPLHF	TGTGCCATCAGTCCTCAACAGGGCACCAATTCACCCCTCCACTTT
TRBV30	NA	TRBJ2-7	TRBD2	CAWRGTSGTWGEQYF	TGTGCCTGGAGGGGGACTAGCGGGACCTGGGGCGAGCAGTACTTC
TRBV27	once	TRBJ2-2	NA	CASSAGTTGTGELFF	TGTGCCAGCAGTGCCGGGACAACGGGCACCGGGGAGCTGTTTTTT
TRBV5-1	NA	TRBJ1-5	NA	CASSLGPEGVNQPQHF	TGCGCCAGCAGCCTCGGACCCGAGGGGGTCAATCAGCCCCAGCATTTT
TRBV4-2	few	TRBJ2-3	TRBD1	CASSHTGTGVQDTQYF	TGTGCCAGCAGCCATACCGGGACAGGGGTACAAGATACGCAGTATTTT
TRBV6-6	NA	TRBJ1-1	NA	CASTQNRLNTEAFF	TGTGCCAGCACTCAAAACAGGTTGAACACTGAAGCTTTCTTT
TRBV6-5	NA	TRBJ1-2	NA	CASRSTVDNYGYTF	TGTGCCAGCAGATCGACAGTGGATAACTATGGCTACACCTTC
TRBV2	NA	TRBJ1-2	NA	CASSVEAGDYGYTF	TGTGCCAGCAGTGTAGAGGCAGGGGACTATGGCTACACCTTC
TRBV28	NA	TRBJ1-2	NA	CASSPSGAYGYTF	TGTGCCAGCAGTCCCTCGGGGGCCTATGGCTACACCTTC
TRBV24-1	NA	TRBJ2-2	NA	CATSDTRRNTGELFF	TGTGCCACCAGTGATACCAGGCGGAACACCGGGGAGCTGTTTTTT
TRBV7-2	NA	TRBJ1-6	NA	CASSLGENSPLHF	TGTGCCAGCAGCTTGGGAGAGAATTCACCCCTCCACTTT
TRBV24-1	NA	TRBJ2-1	TRBD2	CATSDSDRTSEHNEQFF	TGTGCCACCAGTGATTCCGATCGGACTAGCGAACATAATGAGCAGTTCTTC
TRBV5-1	NA	TRBJ1-5	TRBD1	CASSRTGTDNQPQHF	TGCGCCAGCAGCCGAACCGGGACAGACAATCAGCCCCAGCATTTT